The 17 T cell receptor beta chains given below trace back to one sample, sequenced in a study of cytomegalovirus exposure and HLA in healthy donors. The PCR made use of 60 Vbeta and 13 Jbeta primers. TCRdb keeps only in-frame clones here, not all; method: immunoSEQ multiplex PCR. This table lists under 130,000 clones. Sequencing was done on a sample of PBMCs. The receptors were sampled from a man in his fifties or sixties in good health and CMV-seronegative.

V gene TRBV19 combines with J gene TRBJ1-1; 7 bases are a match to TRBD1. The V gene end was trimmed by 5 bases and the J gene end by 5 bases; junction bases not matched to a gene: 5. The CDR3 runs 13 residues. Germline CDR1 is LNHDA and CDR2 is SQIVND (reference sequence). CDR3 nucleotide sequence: TGTGCCAGTAGTTACAGGGGTCCGACTGAAGCTTTCTTT. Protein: CASSYRGPTEAFF.

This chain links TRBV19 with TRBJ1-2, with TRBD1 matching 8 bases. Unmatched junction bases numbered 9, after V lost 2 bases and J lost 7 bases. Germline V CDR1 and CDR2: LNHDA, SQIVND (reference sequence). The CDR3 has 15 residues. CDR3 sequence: CASSIYAGGIGGYTF. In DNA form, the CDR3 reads TGTGCCAGTAGTATATACGCAGGGGGCATAGGTGGCTACACCTTC.

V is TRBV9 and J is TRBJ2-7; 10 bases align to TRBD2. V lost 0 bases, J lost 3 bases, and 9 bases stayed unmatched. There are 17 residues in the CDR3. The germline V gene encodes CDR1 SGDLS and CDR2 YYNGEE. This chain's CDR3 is CASSVGSRTSGVYEQYF. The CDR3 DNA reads TGTGCCAGCAGCGTAGGCAGTCGGACTAGCGGTGTCTACGAGCAGTACTTC.

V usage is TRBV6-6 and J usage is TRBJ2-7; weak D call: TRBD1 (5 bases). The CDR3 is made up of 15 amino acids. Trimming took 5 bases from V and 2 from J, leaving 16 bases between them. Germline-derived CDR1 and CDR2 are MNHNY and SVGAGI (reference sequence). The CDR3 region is CASSKGQGVAYEQYF. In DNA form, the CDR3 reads TGTGCCAGCAGTAAGGGCCAAGGGGTCGCCTACGAGCAGTACTTC.

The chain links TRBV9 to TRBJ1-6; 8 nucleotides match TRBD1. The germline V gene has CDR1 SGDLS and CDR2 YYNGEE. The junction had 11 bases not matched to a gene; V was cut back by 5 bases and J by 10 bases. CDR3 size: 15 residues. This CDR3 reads CASRAGTGMGSPLHF. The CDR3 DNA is TGTGCCAGCAGAGCCGGGACAGGAATGGGATCACCCCTCCACTTT.

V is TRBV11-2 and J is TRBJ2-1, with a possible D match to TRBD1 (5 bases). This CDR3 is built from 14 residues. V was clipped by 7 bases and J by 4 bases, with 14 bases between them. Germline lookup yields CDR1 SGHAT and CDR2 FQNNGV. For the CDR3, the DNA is TGTGCCAGCAAAGTAGCAGGGAATTACAATGAGCAGTTCTTC. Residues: CASKVAGNYNEQFF.

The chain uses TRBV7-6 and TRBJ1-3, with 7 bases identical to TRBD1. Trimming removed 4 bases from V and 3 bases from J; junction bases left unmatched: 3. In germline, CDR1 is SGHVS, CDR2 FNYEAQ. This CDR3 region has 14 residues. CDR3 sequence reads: CASSSGQRGNTIYF. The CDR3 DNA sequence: TGTGCCAGCAGCTCGGGACAGCGTGGAAACACCATATATTTT.

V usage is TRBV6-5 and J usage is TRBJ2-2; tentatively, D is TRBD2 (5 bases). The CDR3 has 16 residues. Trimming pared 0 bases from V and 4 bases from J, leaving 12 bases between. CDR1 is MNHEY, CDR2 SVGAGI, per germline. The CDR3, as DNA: TGTGCCAGCAGTTACTCTAGGGCCGGGGTCACCGGGGAGCTGTTTTTT. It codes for CASSYSRAGVTGELFF.

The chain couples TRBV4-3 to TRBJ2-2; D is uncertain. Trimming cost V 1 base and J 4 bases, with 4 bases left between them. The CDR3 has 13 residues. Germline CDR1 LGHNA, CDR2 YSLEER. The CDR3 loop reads CASSQVGTGELFF. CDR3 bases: TGCGCCAGCAGCCAAGTCGGCACCGGGGAGCTGTTTTTT.

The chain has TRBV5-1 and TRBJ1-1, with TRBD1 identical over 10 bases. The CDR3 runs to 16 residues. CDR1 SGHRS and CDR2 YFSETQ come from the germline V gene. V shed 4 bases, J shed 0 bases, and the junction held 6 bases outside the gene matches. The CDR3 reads CASSPGTGAMNTEAFF. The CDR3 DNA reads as TGCGCCAGCAGCCCGGGGACAGGGGCCATGAACACTGAAGCTTTCTTT.

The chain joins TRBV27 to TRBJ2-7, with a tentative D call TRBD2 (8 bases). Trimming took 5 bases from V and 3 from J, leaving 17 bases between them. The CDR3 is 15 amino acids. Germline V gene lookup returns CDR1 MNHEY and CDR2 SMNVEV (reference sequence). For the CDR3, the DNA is TGTGCCAGCAGTCGGGGGGGAGGGGGCCTCTACGAGCAGTACTTC. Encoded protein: CASSRGGGGLYEQYF.

CDR3: CASSEILADTQYF. The CDR3 bases are TGCGCCAGCAGTGAGATTCTAGCGGATACGCAGTATTTT. The chain links TRBV10-1 to TRBJ2-3; possibly TRBD2 for D (6 bases). Germline loops: CDR1 WNHNN, CDR2 SYGVQD (reference sequence). Trimming shortened V by 2 bases and J by 6 bases, and 9 bases separated the two germline ends. This CDR3 spans 13 amino acids.

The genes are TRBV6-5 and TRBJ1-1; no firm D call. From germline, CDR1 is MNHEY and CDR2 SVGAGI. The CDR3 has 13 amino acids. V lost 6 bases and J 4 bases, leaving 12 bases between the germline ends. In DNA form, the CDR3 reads TGTGCCAGCAGAGCGAGTGGAGGCACTGAAGCTTTCTTT. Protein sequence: CASRASGGTEAFF.

The CDR3 nucleotides are TGTGCCAGCAGCTTACTAGCGGGAGTATACGAGCAGTACTTC. Translated, it gives CASSLLAGVYEQYF. The V and J genes are TRBV7-3 and TRBJ2-7; 10 nucleotides match TRBD2. Germline CDR1 reads SGHTA; CDR2 reads FQGTGA. The CDR3 totals 14 residues. The ends lost 2 bases at V and 4 bases at J; junction bases unmatched: 2.

CDR3 nucleotides: TGTGCCAGCTCACCGCAGGGGGCCGTCTACGAGCAGTACTTC. Translation gives CASSPQGAVYEQYF. This chain connects TRBV18 to TRBJ2-7; 8 nucleotides align to TRBD1. Germline V CDR1 and CDR2: KGHSH, LQKENI. J gave up 3 bases and V 3 bases, and 4 bases lay outside the gene matches. The CDR3 covers 14 residues.

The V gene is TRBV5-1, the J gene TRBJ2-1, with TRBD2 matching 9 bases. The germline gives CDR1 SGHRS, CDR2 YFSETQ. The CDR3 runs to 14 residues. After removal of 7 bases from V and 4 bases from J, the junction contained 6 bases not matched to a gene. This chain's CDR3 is CASRIAGEYNEQFF. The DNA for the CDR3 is TGCGCCAGCCGAATAGCGGGGGAATACAATGAGCAGTTCTTC.

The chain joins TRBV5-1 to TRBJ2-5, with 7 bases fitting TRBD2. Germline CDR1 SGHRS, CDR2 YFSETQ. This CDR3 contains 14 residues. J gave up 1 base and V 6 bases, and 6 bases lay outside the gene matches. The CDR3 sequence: CASTSAGLQETQYF. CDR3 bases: TGCGCCAGCACGTCAGCGGGGCTCCAAGAGACCCAGTACTTC.